What follows are 2 T cell receptor beta chains derived from one specimen sequenced in a study of CD8+CD57+ T cells in acquired aplastic anemia (dated by TCRdb to between 2018 and 2020). Data came from an Illumina HiSeq 2000. Profiling of TCR beta VDJ combinations and CDR3 sequences used genomic DNA as the template. The public reads were run again by TCRdb, first through fastp at Q25 and then through MiXCR, and only productive beta chains were kept. Each CDR3 protein gets just one entry, which takes the most common genes and DNA from the rows behind it. The sample profile shows some 210,000 distinct CDR3 sequences; 61% of them were found once. The ten largest clones represent about 29% of the sample. Sequenced sample: sorted CD4+, CD8+, or CD8+CD57+ T cells (not recorded which) from PBMCs. All receptors derive from a human donor in good health.

The chain combines TRBV2 with TRBJ2-5, with 10 bases identical to TRBD2. This CDR3 region has 17 residues. The V gene's germline CDR1 is SNHLY and CDR2 FYNNEI. The V segment lost 5 bases and the J segment 0 bases; nucleotides outside the gene matches: 9. The CDR3 coding sequence is TGTGCCAGCAGTCCTTACAGCGGGGGGGTTTACCAAGAGACCCAGTACTTC. Its translation is CASSPYSGGVYQETQYF. The whole variable domain, filled in from reference TRBV2 and TRBJ2-5, reads EPEVTQTPSHQVTQMGQEVILRCVPISNHLYFYWYRQILGQKVEFLVSFYNNEISEKSEIFDDQFSVERPDGSNFTLKIRSTKLEDSAMYFCASSPYSGGVYQETQYFGPGTRLLVL.

This rearrangement joins TRBV7-9 to TRBJ1-1, with unresolved D. V was shortened by 8 bases and J by 0 bases, with 10 bases between the two germline ends. The CDR3 covers 13 residues. Germline CDR1 is SEHNR and CDR2 is FQNEAQ (reference sequence). The CDR3: CASLISLNTEAFF. The CDR3 DNA sequence: TGTGCCAGCCTAATCAGTTTGAACACTGAAGCTTTCTTT.